The 29 T cell receptor beta chains reported below all come from one sample, sequenced in a study of blood T cell repertoires in COVID-19. TCRdb's table, derived via immunoSEQ multiplex PCR, lists solely in-frame clones and lacks some. In the table there are around 81,000 clones, around four fifths of which are singletons. The sequenced sample was peripheral blood. The receptors here all came from a man aged 45-60 years with acute or convalescent COVID-19.

The chain combines TRBV30 with TRBJ2-7; 8 nucleotides agree with TRBD1. The CDR3 contains 14 residues. Trimming cost V 2 bases and J 0 bases; bases outside gene matches: 3. Germline assignment: CDR1 GTSNPN and CDR2 SVGIG (reference sequence). CDR3 DNA: TGTGCCTGGAGTTGGACAGGGAACTCCTACGAGCAGTACTTC. It translates to CAWSWTGNSYEQYF.

The rearrangement joins TRBV10-2 to TRBJ2-7; TRBD2 matches at 7 bases. Per germline, CDR1 WSHSY and CDR2 SAAADI. The CDR3 is 11 residues long. Trimming removed 9 bases from V and 4 bases from J; junction bases left unmatched: 3. CDR3 DNA sequence: TGCGCCAGTGGGGAGGGGTACGAGCAGTACTTC. It yields the protein CASGEGYEQYF.

The chain combines TRBV18 with TRBJ1-3; TRBD1 is a possible D gene (6 bases). This CDR3 spans 16 amino acids. Trimming left V 5 bases short and J 0 bases short, with 14 bases between. The germline CDR1 and CDR2 sequences are KGHSH and LQKENI. The CDR3 loop reads CASSRDTSNSGNTIYF. The CDR3, as DNA: TGTGCCAGCTCAAGGGACACCTCAAACTCTGGAAACACCATATATTTT.

The rearrangement uses TRBV11-3 and TRBJ2-7; possible D gene TRBD1, 6 bases. Germline CDR1 is SGHNT and CDR2 is YENEEA. Trimming shortened V by 3 bases and J by 2 bases, and 8 bases separated the two germline ends. This CDR3 is built from 13 residues. CDR3 in amino acids: CASSFRTAYEQYF. For the CDR3, the DNA is TGTGCCAGCAGCTTCAGGACAGCCTACGAGCAGTACTTC.

The gene calls are TRBV12-3 or TRBV12-4 and TRBJ1-3; D is unclear. This CDR3 is built from 13 residues. The V end was cut by 3 bases, the J end by 4 bases, with 7 bases between. CDR3 sequence reads: CASSFISGNTIYF. In nucleotides, the CDR3 is TGTGCCAGCAGTTTTATTTCCGGAAACACCATATATTTT.

V gene TRBV7-9 combines with J gene TRBJ1-5; 7 nucleotides line up with TRBD1. Germline V gene data show CDR1 as SEHNR and CDR2 as FQNEAQ (reference sequence). Trimming took 1 base from V and 4 from J; bases not matched to a gene: 7. The CDR3 is made up of 16 amino acids. The CDR3 DNA reads TGTGCCAGCAGCTTAGAGTCGGCAGGGGGTAATCAGCCCCAGCATTTT. Amino acids: CASSLESAGGNQPQHF.

This clone was observed a single time. The rearrangement joins TRBV6-1 to TRBJ1-4; maybe TRBD1 (5 bases). The CDR3 has 15 residues. From germline, CDR1 is MNHNS and CDR2 SASEGT. Trimming stripped 1 base from V and 7 bases from J, with 13 bases between. CDR3 in DNA: TGTGCCAGCAGTGAAGGGGCGGGGCTGGGTGAAAAACTGTTTTTT. Its translation is CASSEGAGLGEKLFF.

The V gene is TRBV29-1, the J gene TRBJ2-1; 10 bases match TRBD2. The CDR3 spans 15 residues. Germline CDR1 and CDR2: SQVTM and ANQGSEA. V trimming: 6 bases; J trimming: 2 bases; junction bases outside the gene matches: 7. The DNA for the CDR3 is TGCAGCGTGACTCTAGCGGGAGTGGCCTACAATGAGCAGTTCTTC. Residues: CSVTLAGVAYNEQFF.

The chain has TRBV6-5 and TRBJ1-4; D perhaps matches TRBD1 (6 bases). The V gene's germline CDR1 is MNHEY and CDR2 SVGAGI. The V and J ends lost 4 bases and 7 bases respectively, with 13 bases between them. The CDR3 contains 14 residues. The CDR3 loop reads CASSLDSGGEKLFF. In DNA, the CDR3 is TGTGCCAGCAGTTTGGACAGCGGAGGTGAAAAACTGTTTTTT.

The gene calls are TRBV28 and TRBJ1-5, with unresolved D. Trimming took off 3 bases at V and 0 bases at J, with 12 bases between the two ends. The CDR3 runs 16 residues. Germline V gene lookup returns CDR1 MDHEN and CDR2 SYDVKM. The CDR3 DNA follows: TGTGCCAGCAGTTTTCCAGACAAGAATAGCAATCAGCCCCAGCATTTT. Translation gives CASSFPDKNSNQPQHF.

This clone was picked up one time. This chain uses TRBV19 with TRBJ1-4, with TRBD1 identical over 9 bases. V lost 4 bases to trimming and J lost 6 bases; unmatched junction nucleotides: 3. Germline assignment: CDR1 LNHDA and CDR2 SQIVND (reference sequence). The length of the CDR3 is 14 residues. CDR3 protein: CASSKGQGYEKLFF. The CDR3 DNA reads TGTGCCAGTAGTAAGGGACAGGGTTATGAAAAACTGTTTTTT.

J is TRBJ2-7 and V is TRBV29-1, with 8 bases aligning to TRBD2. The CDR3 runs 14 residues. V lost 7 bases, J lost 6 bases, and 14 bases stayed unmatched. CDR1 and CDR2 from the germline V gene are SQVTM and ANQGSEA. CDR3 region: CSAAPGGISVEQYF. DNA for the CDR3: TGCAGCGCCGCGCCGGGGGGGATCTCCGTCGAGCAGTACTTC.

The genes are TRBV28 and TRBJ2-7; maybe TRBD1 (5 bases). This CDR3 is built from 14 residues. Trimming removed 1 base from V and 3 bases from J, with 10 bases in between. CDR1 is MDHEN and CDR2 is SYDVKM in the germline V gene. In DNA form, the CDR3 reads TGTGCCAGCAGTTTATCCCAGGGTAACTACGAGCAGTACTTC. It translates to CASSLSQGNYEQYF.

The chain joins TRBV12-5 to TRBJ2-6, with a tentative D call TRBD2 (6 bases). This CDR3 contains 19 residues. Trimming stripped 5 bases from V and 3 bases from J, with 23 bases between. Germline CDR1 and CDR2: LGHNT and FRNRAP. The CDR3 nucleotides read TGTGCTAGTGGTGCTGTGGAGGGGCGGTCAAAGGGTGGGGCCAACGTCCTGACTTTC. Translation: CASGAVEGRSKGGANVLTF. Full variable domain (missing parts from reference TRBV12-5 and TRBJ2-6): DARVTQTPRHKVTEMGQEVTMRCQPILGHNTVFWYRQTMMQGLELLAYFRNRAPLDDSGMPKDRFSAEMPDATLATLKIQPSEPRDSAVYFCASGAVEGRSKGGANVLTFGAGSRLTVL.

The V call is TRBV11-2, the J call TRBJ2-5; TRBD1 aligns across 11 bases. Losses at the gene ends were 5 bases for V and 2 bases for J; bases not matched to a gene: 7. The CDR3 loop spans 16 amino acids. In germline, CDR1 is SGHAT, CDR2 FQNNGV. In DNA, the CDR3 is TGTGCCAGCAGCCGGCCGGACAGGGGGCGGCAAGAGACCCAGTACTTC. Protein: CASSRPDRGRQETQYF.

This chain connects TRBV4-1 to TRBJ2-5, with TRBD1 identical over 8 bases. V lost 1 base to trimming and J lost 4 bases; unmatched junction nucleotides: 8. Germline V lookup: CDR1 MGHRA, CDR2 YSYEKL. The CDR3 has 16 amino acids. The CDR3 DNA sequence: TGCGCCAGCAGCCAAGGTTCTACAGGGGGGTTAGAGACCCAGTACTTC. Translating it yields CASSQGSTGGLETQYF.

V and J are TRBV20-1 and TRBJ1-2, with D possibly being TRBD1 (6 bases). This CDR3 spans 13 amino acids. Germline CDR1 is DFQATT and CDR2 is SNEGSKA (reference sequence). Trimming pared 3 bases from V and 4 bases from J, leaving 12 bases between. The CDR3 sequence is CSASLRGGYGYTF. The CDR3 DNA reads as TGCAGTGCTAGTTTAAGGGGGGGCTATGGCTACACCTTC.

The chain employs TRBV5-1 and TRBJ1-4; TRBD1 aligns across 7 bases. Per germline, CDR1 SGHRS and CDR2 YFSETQ. Unmatched junction bases numbered 9, after V lost 2 bases and J lost 5 bases. CDR3 length: 16 amino acids. The CDR3 loop reads CASSLQGPFQNEKLFF. The CDR3, as DNA: TGCGCCAGCAGCTTACAGGGGCCCTTCCAAAATGAAAAACTGTTTTTT.

This sequence joins TRBV15 and TRBJ1-4; D is uncertain. Germline CDR1 and CDR2: LNHNV and YYDKDF (reference sequence). The CDR3 has 12 residues. The V end lost 4 bases, the J end lost 10 bases, and 10 bases lay between the germline ends. CDR3: CATSNPPGKLFF. The DNA for the CDR3 is TGTGCCACCAGCAACCCGCCGGGAAAACTGTTTTTT.

The V and J genes are TRBV7-2 and TRBJ2-2; the match to TRBD2 covers 7 bases. The CDR3 spans 15 residues. CDR1 SGHTA and CDR2 FQGNSA come from the germline V gene. After removal of 1 base from V and 5 bases from J, the junction contained 4 bases not matched to a gene. The CDR3 here is CASSLGTSWTGELFF. CDR3 DNA: TGTGCCAGCAGCTTAGGGACTAGTTGGACCGGGGAGCTGTTTTTT.

The chain combines TRBV24-1 with TRBJ2-2, with 9 bases that match TRBD1. Germline lookup yields CDR1 KGHDR and CDR2 SFDVKD. The CDR3 has 13 residues. J lost 4 bases, V lost 9 bases, and 2 bases had no gene match. The CDR3 protein is CATRQGVTGELFF. Here the CDR3 DNA reads TGTGCCACCCGACAGGGGGTCACCGGGGAGCTGTTTTTT.

The CDR3 loop is CAWSRGQGPQPQHF. In DNA form, the CDR3 reads TGTGCCTGGAGCCGCGGACAGGGCCCCCAGCCCCAGCATTTT. The genes are TRBV30 and TRBJ1-5, with 8 bases that match TRBD1. There are 14 residues in the CDR3. J lost 7 bases, V lost 3 bases, and 8 bases had no gene match. Per germline, CDR1 GTSNPN and CDR2 SVGIG (reference sequence).

V usage is TRBV6-2 or TRBV6-3 and J usage is TRBJ2-7; TRBD1 matches at 10 bases. With V trimmed by 5 bases and J by 2 bases, 6 bases remained unmatched. The CDR3 sequence is 15 residues long. CDR1 MNHEY and CDR2 SVGEGT come from the germline V gene. As DNA, the CDR3 is TGTGCCAGCAGTACAGCCGGGACAGGGGCCTACGAGCAGTACTTC. Translating gives CASSTAGTGAYEQYF.

This sequence joins TRBV12-3 or TRBV12-4 and TRBJ1-5; no firm D call. The CDR3 covers 13 residues. Trimming shortened V by 6 bases and J by 0 bases, and 6 bases separated the two germline ends. The CDR3 sequence is CASSRNSNQPQHF. The CDR3 DNA reads TGTGCCAGCAGCCGTAATAGCAATCAGCCCCAGCATTTT.

The V gene is TRBV27, the J gene TRBJ1-2, with a weak D call TRBD1 (6 bases). This CDR3 has 15 amino acids. V was shortened by 5 bases and J by 2 bases, with 15 bases between the two germline ends. Germline loops: CDR1 MNHEY, CDR2 SMNVEV (reference sequence). Here the CDR3 reads CASSPFDRPNYGYTF. CDR3 coding DNA: TGTGCCAGCAGTCCCTTCGACAGGCCCAACTATGGCTACACCTTC.

The J gene is TRBJ1-1, the V gene TRBV5-6; 9 nucleotides agree with TRBD1. Germline V gene data show CDR1 as SGHDT and CDR2 as YYEEEE. This CDR3 has 14 residues. Unmatched junction bases numbered 5, after V lost 2 bases and J lost 6 bases. CDR3 loop: CASSLPDRGAEAFF. CDR3 DNA: TGTGCCAGCAGCTTACCGGACAGGGGCGCTGAAGCTTTCTTT.

The chain is built from TRBV29-1 and TRBJ1-1, with TRBD1 identical over 8 bases. Trimming removed 7 bases from V and 4 bases from J; junction bases left unmatched: 8. CDR1 is SQVTM, CDR2 ANQGSEA, per germline. The CDR3 is made up of 13 amino acids. In DNA, the CDR3 is TGCAGCGCCTGGACAGGGCCGGGCACTGAAGCTTTCTTT. Protein sequence: CSAWTGPGTEAFF.

This clone was counted only a few times. The chain links TRBV4-3 to TRBJ2-2; TRBD1 matches at 7 bases. The CDR3 length is 17 residues. Per the germline V gene, CDR1 is LGHNA and CDR2 is YSLEER. J lost 1 base, V lost 1 base, and 6 bases had no gene match. CDR3 in amino acids: CASSQAQGMGNTGELFF. CDR3 nucleotide sequence: TGCGCCAGCAGCCAAGCACAGGGGATGGGGAACACCGGGGAGCTGTTTTTT.

This clone was seen repeatedly, ten times or more. The V gene is TRBV27, the J gene TRBJ1-3; D is undetermined. Between the trimmed V and J ends, which lost 0 bases and 6 bases, there was a span of 9 bases. The germline gives CDR1 MNHEY, CDR2 SMNVEV (reference sequence). The CDR3 spans 14 residues. CDR3 in amino acids: CASSLSAHPNTIYF. The CDR3 DNA follows: TGTGCCAGCAGTTTATCGGCCCACCCAAACACCATATATTTT.